The rows below give T cell receptor beta chains drawn from one sample of a study of post-analysis software for immune sequencing data. Via MiXCR, TCRdb re-called the PCR reads, giving one row per CDR3 protein. The sample shows about 400,000 distinct CDR3 sequences, roughly 35% of them seen only once. Sequencing was carried out using blood. These receptors were taken from a girl aged 10 to 17 with multiple sclerosis. Each CDR3 is given with its conserved first and last residue. Fields, in order: D gene, J gene, clone size, V gene, CDR3 DNA, CDR3 protein. A D gene is named only where the DNA matches it firmly. Expanded clones are given a class, and other clones once, few, many or no size at all.

>NA|TRBJ1-2|few|TRBV7-6
TGTGCCAGCAGCCCCCTAACGGGGCGGGGTGGCTACACCTTC
CASSPLTGRGGYTF
>NA|TRBJ2-1|few|TRBV20-1
TGCAGTGCGCGGATCTCCTACAATGAGCAGTTCTTC
CSARISYNEQFF
>TRBD1|TRBJ1-2|few|TRBV29-1
TGCAGCGCCGATTCAACAGGGGGAGACTATGGCTACACCTTC
CSADSTGGDYGYTF
>NA|TRBJ2-5|few|TRBV12-3/TRBV12-4
TGTGCCAGCAGATTGGGAGGGGGGGGAGAGACCCAGTACTTC
CASRLGGGGETQYF
>TRBD1|TRBJ2-1|NA|TRBV10-3
TGTGCCATCAGTGAGTCCACAGGGGGCGGGGATGAGCAGTTCTTC
CAISESTGGGDEQFF
>TRBD1|TRBJ1-2|NA|TRBV20-1
TGCAGTGCGCGGGGACAGGTTGGGCTCGGCTACACCTTC
CSARGQVGLGYTF
>NA|TRBJ2-1|NA|TRBV7-3
TGTGCCAGCAGCCGACAGGCTGACAATGAGCAGTTCTTC
CASSRQADNEQFF
>TRBD2|TRBJ2-1|NA|TRBV10-2
TGCGCCAGCAGTACTAGCGGGCATGAGCAGTTCTTC
CASSTSGHEQFF
>NA|TRBJ1-2|NA|TRBV6-5
TGTGCCAGCAGTTACAAGGACGGACTCTTCTATGGCTACACCTTC
CASSYKDGLFYGYTF
>NA|TRBJ2-1|few|TRBV12-5
TGTGCTAGCCTTTCAGGGGGGACCAATGAGCAGTTCTTC
CASLSGGTNEQFF
>TRBD2|TRBJ2-1|NA|TRBV6-2/TRBV6-3
TGTGCCAGCAGTCCCAGCATTGGGGGGGGGAATGAGCAGTTCTTC
CASSPSIGGGNEQFF
>NA|TRBJ1-1|few|TRBV5-1
TGCGCCAGCAGCTTGGGGAGAGGGGTCAACACTGAAGCTTTCTTT
CASSLGRGVNTEAFF
>NA|TRBJ1-6|NA|TRBV7-9
TGTGCCAGCAGACTCAAGGGGGGCTCCTATAATTCACCCCTCCACTTT
CASRLKGGSYNSPLHF
>NA|TRBJ2-7|few|TRBV10-2
TGCGCCAGCAACCCCCAGCGGCCCAGCTCCTACGAGCAGTACTTC
CASNPQRPSSYEQYF